These 28 T cell receptor beta chains were sequenced from one sample in a study of shared clonotypes between healthy human individuals. Cells designated naive CD8 were CD45RO-negative and were positively selected for CCR7, with terminally differentiated effector memory CD45RA+ cells excluded. Profiling relied on immunoSEQ multiplex PCR, and the TCRdb table lists in-frame clones only, not all of them. The table shows 2 million to 2.5 million clones, with about 95% occurring only once. Sample: naive CD8+ T cells sorted from blood. Receptor source: a man between 18 and 29 years old in good health.

This chain links TRBV2 with TRBJ2-5; possible D gene TRBD2, 5 bases. Judging by the DNA end, TRBJ2-7 fits better; the J call may be wrong. Germline V lookup: CDR1 SNHLY, CDR2 FYNNEI. The CDR3 has 12 residues. CDR3 bases: TGTGCCAGCAGCGAGGGTCGCTACGAGCAGTACTTC. This sequence encodes CASSEGRYEQYF.

The chain is built from TRBV6-1 and TRBJ1-1, with D uncertain. The CDR3 runs 11 residues. V lost 7 bases to trimming and J lost 2 bases, with 5 bases between them. Germline-derived CDR1 and CDR2 are MNHNS and SASEGT. CDR3 in DNA: TGTGCCAGCAAAAGTAACACTGAAGCTTTCTTT. Protein sequence: CASKSNTEAFF.

The V call is TRBV5-6, the J call TRBJ1-6; D unclear. The CDR3 totals 15 residues. CDR1 is SGHDT, CDR2 YYEEEE, per germline. V lost 0 bases and J lost 10, with 14 bases in between. The CDR3 DNA follows: TGTGCCAGCAGCTTGGCCATAGTAGGAGCATCACCCCTCCACTTT. It specifies CASSLAIVGASPLHF.

The chain carries TRBV9 and TRBJ1-6; 8 bases map to TRBD1. V lost 0 bases to trimming and J lost 6 bases; unmatched junction nucleotides: 5. CDR1 is SGDLS and CDR2 is YYNGEE in the germline V gene. The CDR3 has 16 amino acids. The CDR3 DNA is TGTGCCAGCAGCGTAGAGGCGGACAGGGTTAATTCACCCCTCCACTTT. As protein: CASSVEADRVNSPLHF.

The genes are TRBV9 and TRBJ2-2; D not certain. V gave up 2 bases and J gave up 6 bases, with 8 bases separating them. Germline CDR1 SGDLS, CDR2 YYNGEE. This CDR3 contains 13 residues. CDR3 in DNA: TGTGCCAGCAGCGTCGACTTTTCCGGGGAGCTGTTTTTT. Protein: CASSVDFSGELFF.

A note on this clone: Additional DNA sequences in this sample encode the identical CDR3. The CDR3: CASSFLAGDQETQYF. In DNA form, the CDR3 reads TGTGCCAGCAGCTTTCTAGCGGGGGATCAAGAGACCCAGTACTTC. The rearrangement links TRBV11-2 to TRBJ2-5, with TRBD2 matching 10 bases. With V trimmed by 3 bases and J by 2 bases, 3 bases remained unmatched. Germline CDR1 SGHAT, CDR2 FQNNGV. The CDR3 contains 15 residues.

The rearrangement joins TRBV30 to TRBJ1-6; no firm D call. The V and J ends lost 0 bases and 9 bases respectively, with 12 bases between them. The CDR3 runs 14 residues. In germline, CDR1 is GTSNPN, CDR2 SVGIG (reference sequence). The CDR3 nucleotides read TGTGCCTGGAGTGTACAGCCAGGTACTTCACCCCTCCACTTT. Translating it yields CAWSVQPGTSPLHF. Complete variable domain (other parts from reference TRBV30 and TRBJ1-6): SQTIHQWPATLVQPVGSPLSLECTVEGTSNPNLYWYRQAAGRGLQLLFYSVGIGQISSEVPQNLSASRPQDRQFILSSKKLLLSDSGFYLCAWSVQPGTSPLHFGNGTRLTVT.

V is TRBV27 and J is TRBJ1-2, with 7 bases that match TRBD1. Trimming at V came to 5 bases and at J to 6 bases, leaving 9 bases not matched to a gene. The CDR3 sequence is 14 residues long. Per the germline V gene, CDR1 is MNHEY and CDR2 is SMNVEV (reference sequence). DNA of the CDR3: TGTGCCAGCAGTAGAACAGGGGCCAACGATGGCTACACCTTC. The encoded protein is CASSRTGANDGYTF.

The CDR3 is CASSLDRRKGNTIYF. The CDR3 bases are TGTGCCAGCAGTTTGGACCGTAGAAAGGGAAACACCATATATTTT. This chain joins TRBV6-6 and TRBJ1-3; D gene unclear. CDR3 length: 15 residues. The germline V and J ends were trimmed by 4 bases and 4 bases, with 14 bases remaining between them. Germline V gene data show CDR1 as MNHNY and CDR2 as SVGAGI (reference sequence).

The V call is TRBV5-5, the J call TRBJ2-7; 8 bases match TRBD1. Germline CDR1 and CDR2: SGHKS and YYEKEE (reference sequence). The V segment lost 4 bases and the J segment 3 bases; nucleotides outside the gene matches: 6. The CDR3 extends over 14 amino acids. CDR3 coding DNA: TGTGCCAGCAGCCTTAACAGGGGGTACTACGAGCAGTACTTC. It specifies CASSLNRGYYEQYF.

This clone was found once. The chain is built from TRBV7-9 and TRBJ2-4; no firm D call. Looked up from germline, CDR1 is SEHNR and CDR2 is FQNEAQ (reference sequence). The CDR3 length is 13 residues. The ends were cut back, 5 bases at V and 10 bases at J, with 15 bases in the middle. CDR3 coding DNA: TGTGCCAGCAGCCCCCGGGCGGATTGGATTCAGTACTTC. This sequence encodes CASSPRADWIQYF. The full variable domain, in which reference TRBV7-9 and TRBJ2-4 provide the parts outside the CDR3, is DTGVSQNPRHKITKRGQNVTFRCDPISEHNRLYWYRQTLGQGPEFLTYFQNEAQLEKSRLLSDRFSAERPKGSFSTLEIQRTEQGDSAMYLCASSPRADWIQYFGAGTRLSVL.

V usage is TRBV25-1 and J usage is TRBJ2-1; D unclear. The V gene lost 3 bases and the J gene lost 7 bases, with 10 bases spanning the gap. CDR3 length: 13 amino acids. The V gene's germline CDR1 is MGHDK and CDR2 SYGVNS. CDR3 sequence reads: CASSEIHGNEQFF. The CDR3 region has the DNA TGTGCCAGCAGTGAGATACATGGGAATGAGCAGTTCTTC.

The chain combines TRBV27 with TRBJ2-1; TRBD2 matches 7 bases. Germline CDR1 is MNHEY and CDR2 is SMNVEV (reference sequence). This CDR3 is 15 amino acids long. V shed 5 bases, J shed 1 base, and the junction held 5 bases outside the gene matches. CDR3 in amino acids: CASSLAGASYNEQFF. The CDR3, as DNA: TGTGCCAGCAGTCTGGCGGGAGCGTCCTACAATGAGCAGTTCTTC.

The chain carries TRBV13 and TRBJ1-1; 8 nucleotides match TRBD1. CDR3 length: 15 amino acids. Per germline, CDR1 PRHDT and CDR2 FYEKMQ (reference sequence). J lost 5 bases, V lost 4 bases, and 9 bases had no gene match. CDR3 DNA: TGTGCCAGCAGCTCCCTTCGACAGGGGAAGACTGAAGCTTTCTTT. Its translation is CASSSLRQGKTEAFF.

The V gene is TRBV19, the J gene TRBJ1-5; D is uncertain. Germline-derived CDR1 and CDR2 are LNHDA and SQIVND (reference sequence). Trimming took 7 bases from V and 6 from J, leaving 16 bases between them. This CDR3 contains 14 residues. CDR3 sequence reads: CASILTRGGQPQHF. CDR3 DNA sequence: TGTGCCAGTATCCTTACCCGGGGTGGTCAGCCCCAGCATTTT.

Of note for this clone: The sample has other DNA sequences that encode this CDR3 too. V gene TRBV2 combines with J gene TRBJ2-7; the match to TRBD1 covers 8 bases. This CDR3 comprises 14 residues. Losses at the gene ends were 2 bases for V and 2 bases for J; bases not matched to a gene: 2. Germline values: CDR1 SNHLY, CDR2 FYNNEI. The CDR3 DNA sequence: TGTGCCAGCAGTGAATACAGGGGGGCCTACGAGCAGTACTTC. This encodes CASSEYRGAYEQYF.

This clone was found once. J is TRBJ1-5 and V is TRBV4-1, with D possibly being TRBD1 (6 bases). V gave up 4 bases and J gave up 6 bases, with 19 bases separating them. Germline assignment: CDR1 MGHRA and CDR2 YSYEKL. This CDR3 is built from 16 residues. As DNA, the CDR3 is TGCGCCAGCAGCCTGTCGGGGGCATCAGGGAGTCAGCCCCAGCATTTT. Encoded protein: CASSLSGASGSQPQHF.

The chain employs TRBV29-1 and TRBJ1-1; the D gene is possibly TRBD1 (6 bases). The CDR3 spans 14 residues. Per germline, CDR1 SQVTM and CDR2 ANQGSEA. V was shortened by 8 bases and J by 3 bases, with 19 bases between the two germline ends. The CDR3 loop is CSTNGGPSDTEAFF. CDR3 nucleotide sequence: TGCAGCACAAACGGGGGGCCCTCCGACACTGAAGCTTTCTTT.

The V gene is TRBV4-2, the J gene TRBJ2-5; unclear D gene. This CDR3 has 14 amino acids. Germline V gene sequence: CDR1 LGHNA, CDR2 YNFKEQ. Trimming cost V 2 bases and J 5 bases, with 12 bases left between them. In DNA, the CDR3 is TGTGCCAGCAGCCAACAGAACTTGGGGGAGACCCAGTACTTC. This encodes CASSQQNLGETQYF.

The chain links TRBV7-9 to TRBJ2-7, with D possibly TRBD1 on 7 matching bases. This CDR3 contains 14 residues. V was cut by 5 bases and J by 6 bases, with 17 bases left in between. The germline CDR1 and CDR2 sequences are SEHNR and FQNEAQ (reference sequence). The CDR3 is CASSPQGSGVEQYF. Written as DNA, the CDR3 is TGTGCCAGCAGCCCACAGGGGTCGGGGGTCGAGCAGTACTTC. The full variable domain, with the rest looked up from reference TRBV7-9 and TRBJ2-7, is DTGVSQNPRHKITKRGQNVTFRCDPISEHNRLYWYRQTLGQGPEFLTYFQNEAQLEKSRLLSDRFSAERPKGSFSTLEIQRTEQGDSAMYLCASSPQGSGVEQYFGPGTRLTVT.

V gene TRBV25-1 combines with J gene TRBJ2-2, with 12 bases matching TRBD2. Trimming at V came to 4 bases and at J to 1 base, leaving 4 bases not matched to a gene. Germline V gene sequence: CDR1 MGHDK, CDR2 SYGVNS. CDR3 length: 17 residues. The CDR3 sequence: CASSGLTSGRNTGELFF. The CDR3, as DNA: TGTGCCAGCAGTGGGTTGACTAGCGGGAGGAACACCGGGGAGCTGTTTTTT.

V gene TRBV10-3 combines with J gene TRBJ1-5; 9 bases map to TRBD1. From germline, CDR1 is ENHRY and CDR2 SYGVKD. The V segment lost 2 bases and the J segment 6 bases; nucleotides outside the gene matches: 2. CDR3 size: 14 residues. The chain's CDR3 is CAISEGTGIQPQHF. The CDR3 region has the DNA TGTGCCATCAGTGAGGGGACAGGGATTCAGCCCCAGCATTTT.

The chain carries TRBV4-1 and TRBJ2-5; the D gene is possibly TRBD2 (6 bases). The CDR3 totals 15 residues. Germline-derived CDR1 and CDR2 are MGHRA and YSYEKL. With 3 bases removed from V and 1 base from J, the gap between germline ends came to 12 bases. The CDR3 DNA is TGCGCCAGCAGCCAGCGGCGGGGCCTCCAAGAGACCCAGTACTTC. Translated: CASSQRRGLQETQYF.

This clone showed up just a few times. The J gene is TRBJ1-5, the V gene TRBV27; no clear D gene. Germline CDR1 and CDR2: MNHEY and SMNVEV (reference sequence). The CDR3 length is 13 residues. The germline V and J ends were trimmed by 7 bases and 6 bases, with 13 bases remaining between them. CDR3 amino acids: CASTPGPGQPQHF. The CDR3 nucleotides are TGTGCCAGCACTCCAGGCCCGGGTCAGCCCCAGCATTTT.

The V call is TRBV5-1, the J call TRBJ2-7, with D hard to call. V was trimmed by 5 bases and J by 2 bases, leaving 14 bases between them. CDR1 is SGHRS and CDR2 is YFSETQ in the germline V gene. The CDR3 covers 14 residues. The CDR3 loop reads CASSPDRKPYEQYF. DNA for the CDR3: TGCGCCAGCAGTCCCGACCGAAAGCCCTACGAGCAGTACTTC.

V is TRBV30 and J is TRBJ1-3; TRBD1 might be the D (5 bases). The CDR3 loop spans 15 amino acids. Germline CDR1 is GTSNPN and CDR2 is SVGIG (reference sequence). The V and J ends lost 0 bases and 0 bases respectively, with 9 bases between them. The CDR3 DNA follows: TGTGCCTGGAGTGTACTCGGGGGCTCTGGAAACACCATATATTTT. It yields the protein CAWSVLGGSGNTIYF. Drawing the rest from reference TRBV30 and TRBJ1-3, the complete variable domain is SQTIHQWPATLVQPVGSPLSLECTVEGTSNPNLYWYRQAAGRGLQLLFYSVGIGQISSEVPQNLSASRPQDRQFILSSKKLLLSDSGFYLCAWSVLGGSGNTIYFGEGSWLTVV.

For this clone: The junction and the germline gene differ at one end; a read error may be behind it. The rearrangement joins TRBV7-7 to TRBJ2-7, with 9 bases that match TRBD1. The CDR3 covers 13 residues. CDR1 and CDR2 from the germline V gene are SSHAT and FNYEAQ (reference sequence). CDR3 sequence reads: CASSLTGGYEQYF. CDR3 nucleotide sequence: TGTGCTAGCAGCTTGACAGGGGGCTACGAGCAGTACTTC.

The V call is TRBV27, the J call TRBJ2-3; tentative D call: TRBD1 (6 bases). This CDR3 contains 14 residues. From germline, CDR1 is MNHEY and CDR2 SMNVEV (reference sequence). V shed 1 base and J shed 5 bases, with 10 bases lying between them. CDR3 loop: CASSLLQGRDTQYF. The CDR3 nucleotides read TGTGCCAGCAGTTTATTGCAGGGGAGAGATACGCAGTATTTT.